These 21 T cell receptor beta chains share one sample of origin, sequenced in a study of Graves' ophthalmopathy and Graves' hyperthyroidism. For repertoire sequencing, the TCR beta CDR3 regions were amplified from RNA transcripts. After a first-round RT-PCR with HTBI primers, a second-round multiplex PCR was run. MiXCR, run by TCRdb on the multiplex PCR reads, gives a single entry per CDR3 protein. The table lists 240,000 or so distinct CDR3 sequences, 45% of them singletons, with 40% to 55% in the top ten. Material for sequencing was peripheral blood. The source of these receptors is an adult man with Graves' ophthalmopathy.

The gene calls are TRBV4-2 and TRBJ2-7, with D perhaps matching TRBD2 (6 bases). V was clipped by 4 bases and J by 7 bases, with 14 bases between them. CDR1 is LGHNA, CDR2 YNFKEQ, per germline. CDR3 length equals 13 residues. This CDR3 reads CASSPDMGREQYF. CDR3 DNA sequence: TGTGCCAGCAGCCCCGATATGGGGAGGGAGCAGTACTTC.

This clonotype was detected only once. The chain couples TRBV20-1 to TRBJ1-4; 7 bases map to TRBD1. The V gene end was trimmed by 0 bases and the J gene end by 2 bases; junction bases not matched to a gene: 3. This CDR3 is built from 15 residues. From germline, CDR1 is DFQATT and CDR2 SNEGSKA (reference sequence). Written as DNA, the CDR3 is TGCAGTGCTAGAGATTTCAGGGGGACTAATGAAAAACTGTTTTTT. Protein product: CSARDFRGTNEKLFF.

The CDR3 protein is CATISPEALRLDEKLFF. The CDR3 DNA follows: TGTGCCACCATAAGTCCGGAGGCTCTTCGACTGGATGAAAAACTGTTTTTT. The chain uses TRBV24-1 and TRBJ1-4; D remains ambiguous. CDR1 is KGHDR, CDR2 SFDVKD, per germline. Trimming left V 8 bases short and J 6 bases short, with 24 bases between. CDR3 size: 17 residues.

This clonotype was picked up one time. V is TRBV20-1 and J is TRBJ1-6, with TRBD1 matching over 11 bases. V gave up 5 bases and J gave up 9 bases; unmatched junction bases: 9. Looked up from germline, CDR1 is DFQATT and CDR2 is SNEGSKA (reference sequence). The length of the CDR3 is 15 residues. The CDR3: CSAFSGGTGGSPLHF. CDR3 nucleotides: TGCAGTGCTTTCTCAGGAGGGACAGGGGGTTCACCCCTCCACTTT.

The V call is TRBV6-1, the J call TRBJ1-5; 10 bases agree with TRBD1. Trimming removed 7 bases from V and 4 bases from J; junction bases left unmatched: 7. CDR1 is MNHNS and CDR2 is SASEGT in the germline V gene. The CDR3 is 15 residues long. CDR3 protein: CASTSRGQGNQPQHF. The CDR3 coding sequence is TGTGCCAGCACCTCCAGGGGACAGGGGAATCAGCCCCAGCATTTT.

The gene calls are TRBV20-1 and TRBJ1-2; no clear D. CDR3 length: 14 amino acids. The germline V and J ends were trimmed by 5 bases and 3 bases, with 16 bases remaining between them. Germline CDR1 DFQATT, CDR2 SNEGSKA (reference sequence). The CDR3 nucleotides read TGCAGTGCTTCCTCAGACATGCTTGACTATGGCTACACCTTC. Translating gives CSASSDMLDYGYTF.

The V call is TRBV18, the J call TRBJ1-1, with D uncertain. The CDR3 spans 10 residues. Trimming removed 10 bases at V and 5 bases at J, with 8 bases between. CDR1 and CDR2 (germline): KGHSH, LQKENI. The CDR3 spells CATRETEAFF. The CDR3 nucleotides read TGTGCCACCCGGGAGACTGAAGCTTTCTTT.

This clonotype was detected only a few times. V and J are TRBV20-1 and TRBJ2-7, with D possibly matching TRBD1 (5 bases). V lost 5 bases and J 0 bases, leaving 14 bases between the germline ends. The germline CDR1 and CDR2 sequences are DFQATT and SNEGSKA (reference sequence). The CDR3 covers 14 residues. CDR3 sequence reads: CSAQGVSYSYEQYF. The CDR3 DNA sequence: TGCAGTGCTCAAGGGGTCTCTTACTCCTACGAGCAGTACTTC.

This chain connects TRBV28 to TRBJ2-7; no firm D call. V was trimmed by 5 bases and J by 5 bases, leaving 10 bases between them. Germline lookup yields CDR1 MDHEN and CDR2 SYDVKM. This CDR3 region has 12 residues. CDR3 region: CASSGNSHEQYF. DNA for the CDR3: TGTGCCAGCAGTGGAAACTCACACGAGCAGTACTTC.

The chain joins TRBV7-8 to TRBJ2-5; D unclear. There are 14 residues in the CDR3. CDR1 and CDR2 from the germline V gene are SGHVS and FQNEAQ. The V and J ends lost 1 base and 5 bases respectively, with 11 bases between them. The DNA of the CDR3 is TGTGCCAGCAGCTTAGGTTTCCCCGTCGAGACCCAGTACTTC. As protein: CASSLGFPVETQYF.

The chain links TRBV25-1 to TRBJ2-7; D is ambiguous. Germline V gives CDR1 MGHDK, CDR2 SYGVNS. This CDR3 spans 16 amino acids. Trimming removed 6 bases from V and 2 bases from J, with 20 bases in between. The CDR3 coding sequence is TGTGCCAGCAGCCGAAGCTCCCCTAGAACCGCCTACGAGCAGTACTTC. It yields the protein CASSRSSPRTAYEQYF.

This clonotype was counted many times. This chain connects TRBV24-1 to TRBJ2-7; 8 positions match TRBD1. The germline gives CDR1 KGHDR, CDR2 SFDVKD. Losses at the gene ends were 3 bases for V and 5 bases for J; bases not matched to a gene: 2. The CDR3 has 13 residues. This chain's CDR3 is CATSDVGQDEQYF. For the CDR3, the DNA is TGTGCCACCAGTGATGTGGGACAGGACGAGCAGTACTTC.

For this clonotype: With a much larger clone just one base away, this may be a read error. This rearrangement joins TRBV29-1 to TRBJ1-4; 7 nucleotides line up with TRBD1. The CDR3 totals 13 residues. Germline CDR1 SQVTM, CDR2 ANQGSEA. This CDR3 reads CSAHRGGNEELFF. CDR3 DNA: TGCAGCGCCCACAGGGGAGGCAATGAAGAACTGTTTTTT.

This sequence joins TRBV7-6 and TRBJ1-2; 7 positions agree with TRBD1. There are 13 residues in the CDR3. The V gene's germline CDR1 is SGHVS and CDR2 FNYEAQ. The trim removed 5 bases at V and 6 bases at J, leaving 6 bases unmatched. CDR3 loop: CASSVGQSHGYTF. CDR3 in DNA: TGTGCCAGCAGCGTGGGACAGAGCCATGGCTACACCTTC.

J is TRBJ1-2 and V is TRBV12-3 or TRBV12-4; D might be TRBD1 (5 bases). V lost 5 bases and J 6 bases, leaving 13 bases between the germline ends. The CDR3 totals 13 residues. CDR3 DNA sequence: TGTGCCAGCAGTAAAGGGCAGGGCGATGGCTACACCTTC. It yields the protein CASSKGQGDGYTF.

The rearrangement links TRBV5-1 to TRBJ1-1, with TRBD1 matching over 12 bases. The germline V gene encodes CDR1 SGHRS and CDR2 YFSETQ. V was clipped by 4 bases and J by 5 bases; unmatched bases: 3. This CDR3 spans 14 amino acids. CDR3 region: CASSAGQGATEAFF. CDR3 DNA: TGCGCCAGCAGCGCGGGACAGGGGGCGACTGAAGCTTTCTTT.

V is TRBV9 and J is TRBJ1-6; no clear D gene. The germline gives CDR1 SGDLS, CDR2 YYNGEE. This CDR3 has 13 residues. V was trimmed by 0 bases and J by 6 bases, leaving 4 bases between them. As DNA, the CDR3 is TGTGCCAGCAGCGTAGAGAGTAATTCACCCCTCCACTTT. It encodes CASSVESNSPLHF. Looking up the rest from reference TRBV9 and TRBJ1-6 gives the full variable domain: DSGVTQTPKHLITATGQRVTLRCSPRSGDLSVYWYQQSLDQGLQFLIQYYNGEERAKGNILERFSAQQFPDLHSELNLSSLELGDSALYFCASSVESNSPLHFGNGTRLTVT.

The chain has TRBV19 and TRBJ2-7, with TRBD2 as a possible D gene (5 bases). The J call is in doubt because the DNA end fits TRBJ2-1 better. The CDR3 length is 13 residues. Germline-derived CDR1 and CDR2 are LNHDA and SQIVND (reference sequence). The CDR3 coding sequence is TGTGCCAGTAGTCTCGGGGTATACAATGAGCAGTTCTTC. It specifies CASSLGVYNEQFF.

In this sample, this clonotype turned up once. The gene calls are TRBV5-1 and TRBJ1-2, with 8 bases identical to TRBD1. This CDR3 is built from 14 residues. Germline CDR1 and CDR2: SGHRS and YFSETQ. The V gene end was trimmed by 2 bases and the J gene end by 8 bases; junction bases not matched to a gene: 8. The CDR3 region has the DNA TGCGCCAGCAGCTTCCTACAGGGGGATGACGGCTACACCTTC. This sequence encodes CASSFLQGDDGYTF. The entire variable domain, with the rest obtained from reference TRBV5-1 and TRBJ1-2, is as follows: KAGVTQTPRYLIKTRGQQVTLSCSPISGHRSVSWYQQTPGQGLQFLFEYFSETQRNKGNFPGRFSGRQFSNSRSEMNVSTLELGDSALYLCASSFLQGDDGYTFGSGTRLTVV.

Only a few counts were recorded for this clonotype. The CDR3 nucleotides read TGTGCCAGCAGCTTCCAGACAGGGGGTGGTAATGGCTACACCTTC. Amino acid sequence: CASSFQTGGGNGYTF. V is TRBV9 and J is TRBJ1-2; 9 positions agree with TRBD1. CDR3 size: 15 residues. Germline assignment: CDR1 SGDLS and CDR2 YYNGEE. The trim removed 4 bases at V and 6 bases at J, leaving 10 bases unmatched.

The CDR3 DNA reads as TGTGCCACCAGCAGAGATACGACCCGACTGGAGACCCAGTACTTC. It codes for CATSRDTTRLETQYF. The chain couples TRBV15 to TRBJ2-5; D gene ambiguous. The CDR3 loop spans 15 amino acids. The V and J ends lost 0 bases and 5 bases respectively, with 13 bases between them. CDR1 is LNHNV, CDR2 YYDKDF, per germline (reference sequence).